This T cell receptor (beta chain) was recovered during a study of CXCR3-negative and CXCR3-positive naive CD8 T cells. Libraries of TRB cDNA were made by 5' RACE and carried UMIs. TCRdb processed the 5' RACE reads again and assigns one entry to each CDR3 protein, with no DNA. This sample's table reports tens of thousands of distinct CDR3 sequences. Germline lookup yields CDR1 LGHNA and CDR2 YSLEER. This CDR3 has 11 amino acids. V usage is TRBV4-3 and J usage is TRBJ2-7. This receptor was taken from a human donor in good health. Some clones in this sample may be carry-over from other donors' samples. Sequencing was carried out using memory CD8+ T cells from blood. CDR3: CASSIGREQYF.